These 27 T cell receptor beta chains originate from one sample sequenced in a study of blood T cell repertoires in COVID-19. Some clones are missing from TCRdb's copy, which holds only in-frame ones; the method was immunoSEQ multiplex PCR. The data show some 370,000 clones, with around 92% seen just once and roughly 1.2% held by the top ten. What was sequenced was peripheral blood. These TCRs come from a man between 40 and 49 years old with acute or convalescent COVID-19.

The chain carries TRBV7-8 and TRBJ2-1, with 7 positions matching TRBD1. Per the germline V gene, CDR1 is SGHVS and CDR2 is FQNEAQ. This CDR3 is 13 amino acids long. With 5 bases clipped from V and 6 bases from J, the junction kept 4 bases outside the gene matches. CDR3 sequence: CASSPDRINEQFF. CDR3 sequence (DNA): TGTGCCAGCAGCCCGGACAGGATCAATGAGCAGTTCTTC.

This clone turned up a few times. The CDR3: CASRVDPGSNYGYTF. The CDR3 bases are TGTGCCAGCAGGGTCGACCCAGGTTCTAACTATGGCTACACCTTC. The chain has TRBV6-5 and TRBJ1-2; unclear D gene. Trimming cost V 6 bases and J 0 bases, with 14 bases left between them. CDR3 size: 15 residues. Germline-derived CDR1 and CDR2 are MNHEY and SVGAGI.

J is TRBJ1-1 and V is TRBV19; the D gene is possibly TRBD1 (6 bases). The CDR3 length is 13 residues. Looked up from germline, CDR1 is LNHDA and CDR2 is SQIVND (reference sequence). V was cut by 4 bases and J by 3 bases, with 9 bases left in between. Here the CDR3 reads CASSTGQYTEAFF. In DNA form, the CDR3 reads TGTGCCAGTAGTACCGGACAGTACACTGAAGCTTTCTTT.

V and J are TRBV7-9 and TRBJ1-6, with no clear D. The CDR3 totals 14 residues. Germline values: CDR1 SEHNR, CDR2 FQNEAQ (reference sequence). Trimming shortened V by 5 bases and J by 3 bases, and 8 bases separated the two germline ends. CDR3: CASSLDGYNSPLHF. The CDR3 coding sequence is TGTGCCAGCAGCCTAGACGGCTATAATTCACCCCTCCACTTT. Variable domain in full (rest from reference TRBV7-9 and TRBJ1-6): DTGVSQNPRHKITKRGQNVTFRCDPISEHNRLYWYRQTLGQGPEFLTYFQNEAQLEKSRLLSDRFSAERPKGSFSTLEIQRTEQGDSAMYLCASSLDGYNSPLHFGNGTRLTVT.

The genes are TRBV5-4 and TRBJ1-3, with 9 bases that match TRBD1. Trimming removed 2 bases from V and 3 bases from J; junction bases left unmatched: 6. Germline CDR1 and CDR2: SGHNT and YYREEE (reference sequence). The CDR3 covers 16 residues. The CDR3: CASSFKDRGVGNTIYF. CDR3 sequence (DNA): TGTGCCAGCAGCTTCAAGGACAGGGGCGTTGGAAACACCATATATTTT.

The chain employs TRBV6-5 and TRBJ1-1, with D possibly being TRBD1 (6 bases). Trimming took 1 base from V and 4 from J, leaving 13 bases between them. The CDR3 covers 15 residues. CDR1 is MNHEY and CDR2 is SVGAGI in the germline V gene. The CDR3 nucleotides are TGTGCCAGCAGTTACTTTACAGGGCTGGTCACTGAAGCTTTCTTT. Amino acids: CASSYFTGLVTEAFF.

This clone came up a few times. The rearrangement uses TRBV10-3 and TRBJ1-4; D gene uncertain. Trimming pared 2 bases from V and 7 bases from J, leaving 11 bases between. The CDR3 runs to 14 residues. Germline CDR1 ENHRY, CDR2 SYGVKD. The CDR3 nucleotides read TGTGCCATCAGTGAGGGCCTAGGGAGTGAAAAACTGTTTTTT. Protein product: CAISEGLGSEKLFF.

The V and J genes are TRBV6-2 or TRBV6-3 and TRBJ2-7; 7 bases are a match to TRBD1. The V gene end was trimmed by 5 bases and the J gene end by 4 bases; junction bases not matched to a gene: 14. Germline V gene sequence: CDR1 MNHEY, CDR2 SVGEGT. The CDR3 has 16 residues. CDR3 residues: CASSRRPTGILYEQYF. The CDR3 DNA sequence: TGTGCCAGCAGTCGAAGACCGACAGGGATTCTATACGAGCAGTACTTC.

CDR3 nucleotides: TGCAGCGTTGAAGATCCCCCCGACCGGGACAGGCCCTACGAGCAGTACTTC. Translated, it gives CSVEDPPDRDRPYEQYF. This chain links TRBV29-1 with TRBJ2-7, with 8 positions matching TRBD1. The CDR3 spans 17 residues. Germline V CDR1 and CDR2: SQVTM, ANQGSEA. V lost 0 bases and J lost 2; bases outside the gene matches: 12.

The chain joins TRBV5-4 to TRBJ1-2; 8 bases are a match to TRBD1. CDR1 is SGHNT and CDR2 is YYREEE in the germline V gene (reference sequence). The CDR3 contains 14 residues. J gave up 6 bases and V 1 base, and 5 bases lay outside the gene matches. The CDR3 DNA follows: TGTGCCAGCAGCTTGCAAAAGGACAGGGATGGCTACACCTTC. Residues: CASSLQKDRDGYTF.

The chain joins TRBV2 to TRBJ2-3; weak D call: TRBD1 (5 bases). Germline assignment: CDR1 SNHLY and CDR2 FYNNEI. This CDR3 comprises 12 residues. The V end lost 5 bases, the J end lost 4 bases, and 7 bases lay between the germline ends. The CDR3 is CASSRQSDTQYF. The CDR3 region has the DNA TGTGCCAGCAGTCGACAGTCAGATACGCAGTATTTT. Together with reference TRBV2 and TRBJ2-3, the CDR3 gives the full variable domain: EPEVTQTPSHQVTQMGQEVILRCVPISNHLYFYWYRQILGQKVEFLVSFYNNEISEKSEIFDDQFSVERPDGSNFTLKIRSTKLEDSAMYFCASSRQSDTQYFGPGTRLTVL.

In nucleotides, the CDR3 is TGTGCCAGCAGCAGGGACAGCACCTACGAGCAGTACTTC. This translates into CASSRDSTYEQYF. This sequence joins TRBV11-3 and TRBJ2-7, with TRBD1 identical over 7 bases. This CDR3 is built from 13 residues. Germline CDR1 reads SGHNT; CDR2 reads YENEEA. Trimming at V came to 5 bases and at J to 2 bases, leaving 3 bases not matched to a gene.

V gene TRBV7-2 combines with J gene TRBJ1-2, with D unresolved. CDR3 length: 17 amino acids. From germline, CDR1 is SGHTA and CDR2 FQGNSA. V gave up 6 bases and J gave up 0 bases, with 20 bases separating them. CDR3: CASSPQVPDLPNYGYTF. CDR3 nucleotides: TGTGCCAGCAGTCCTCAGGTGCCGGATTTACCTAACTATGGCTACACCTTC.

The gene calls are TRBV30 and TRBJ2-3; 7 bases match TRBD2. This CDR3 spans 15 amino acids. The V segment lost 5 bases and the J segment 0 bases; nucleotides outside the gene matches: 8. Germline CDR1 is GTSNPN and CDR2 is SVGIG (reference sequence). The CDR3 bases are TGTGCCTGGGATTCTAGCGGACTAAGCACAGATACGCAGTATTTT. This gives the protein CAWDSSGLSTDTQYF.

This clone was seen more than once but under ten times. This chain connects TRBV10-3 to TRBJ2-5, with D uncertain. V gave up 3 bases and J gave up 5 bases, with 4 bases separating them. Germline-derived CDR1 and CDR2 are ENHRY and SYGVKD. The length of the CDR3 is 11 residues. Written as DNA, the CDR3 is TGTGCCATCAGTGACGGGGAGACCCAGTACTTC. Translation gives CAISDGETQYF.

The chain joins TRBV11-3 to TRBJ2-7, with 7 bases that match TRBD1. This CDR3 spans 15 amino acids. Germline CDR1 reads SGHNT; CDR2 reads YENEEA. J was trimmed by 2 bases and V by 4 bases; bases with no gene match: 8. This CDR3 reads CASSSGTDLTYEQYF. In nucleotides, the CDR3 is TGTGCCAGCAGCTCCGGGACAGACTTGACCTACGAGCAGTACTTC.

J is TRBJ1-5 and V is TRBV19; no definite D call. This CDR3 is 11 amino acids long. The ends were cut back, 4 bases at V and 9 bases at J, with 7 bases in the middle. Germline CDR1 LNHDA, CDR2 SQIVND (reference sequence). CDR3 nucleotides: TGTGCCAGTAGTACCCGAGGGCCCCAGCATTTT. Encoded protein: CASSTRGPQHF.

This sequence joins TRBV5-4 and TRBJ1-4; maybe TRBD1 (5 bases). The germline gives CDR1 SGHNT, CDR2 YYREEE (reference sequence). The CDR3 consists of 15 residues. Trimming pared 0 bases from V and 7 bases from J, leaving 13 bases between. The DNA of the CDR3 is TGTGCCAGCAGCTTGGATGGGGGGGAAGGTGAAAAACTGTTTTTT. It is translated as CASSLDGGEGEKLFF.

This clone was detected only once. The rearrangement uses TRBV6-6 and TRBJ1-1; 10 nucleotides align to TRBD1. Trimming at V came to 8 bases and at J to 5 bases, leaving 14 bases not matched to a gene. CDR1 is MNHNY, CDR2 SVGAGI, per germline (reference sequence). The CDR3 loop spans 16 amino acids. Written as DNA, the CDR3 is TGTGCCAGCGCCCTAACCCAGGGACAGGGGAGGACTGAAGCTTTCTTT. Its protein product is CASALTQGQGRTEAFF.

V and J are TRBV6-2 or TRBV6-3 and TRBJ2-3, with D tentatively TRBD1 (6 bases). The V end lost 5 bases, the J end lost 3 bases, and 9 bases lay between the germline ends. The CDR3 spans 13 residues. Per germline, CDR1 MNHEY and CDR2 SVGEGT. CDR3 nucleotide sequence: TGTGCCAGCAGTCACAGGGAGACAGATACGCAGTATTTT. Translating gives CASSHRETDTQYF.

The chain combines TRBV7-3 with TRBJ1-2; D is undetermined. Germline CDR1 reads SGHTA; CDR2 reads FQGTGA. With 0 bases removed from V and 4 bases from J, the gap between germline ends came to 6 bases. The CDR3 is made up of 13 amino acids. The CDR3 DNA sequence: TGTGCCAGCAGCTTAACGCAGGCCTATGGCTACACCTTC. It encodes CASSLTQAYGYTF.

The chain couples TRBV28 to TRBJ2-7, with D possibly being TRBD2 (5 bases). V lost 3 bases, J lost 5 bases, and 8 bases lay in between. The CDR3 has 12 amino acids. The germline V gene encodes CDR1 MDHEN and CDR2 SYDVKM. CDR3 nucleotide sequence: TGTGCCAGCAGTTTTAGGCGGGACGAGCAGTACTTC. Encoded protein: CASSFRRDEQYF.

In nucleotides, the CDR3 is TGTGCCAGCAGTTTGATCAAGGGAGGTGGCTACACCTTC. Translation: CASSLIKGGGYTF. The V call is TRBV12-3 or TRBV12-4, the J call TRBJ1-2; D is unclear. V was trimmed by 3 bases and J by 7 bases, leaving 12 bases between them. The CDR3 spans 13 residues.

The CDR3 here is CAWRGANTEAFF. CDR3 nucleotide sequence: TGTGCCTGGAGAGGAGCGAACACTGAAGCTTTCTTT. The chain uses TRBV30 and TRBJ1-1; D call uncertain. The V and J ends lost 3 bases and 1 base respectively, with 6 bases between them. The CDR3 is made up of 12 amino acids. Per the germline V gene, CDR1 is GTSNPN and CDR2 is SVGIG (reference sequence).

This chain connects TRBV12-3 or TRBV12-4 to TRBJ1-6, with a weak D call TRBD1 (5 bases). Trimming took off 8 bases at V and 7 bases at J, with 12 bases between the two ends. CDR3 length: 13 residues. The CDR3 nucleotides are TGTGCCAGCGCCGACAGCTACAATTCACCCCTCCACTTT. Its protein product is CASADSYNSPLHF.

The chain combines TRBV3-1 (or the pseudogene TRBV3-2) with TRBJ1-2; D might be TRBD1 (6 bases). The CDR3 has 19 residues. V was clipped by 4 bases and J by 4 bases, with 28 bases between them. Germline lookup yields CDR1 LGHDT and CDR2 YNNKEL (reference sequence). The CDR3 sequence is CASSPNNPKTGRNGYGYTF. For the CDR3, the DNA is TGTGCCAGCAGCCCAAACAATCCCAAAACAGGGAGAAATGGCTATGGCTACACCTTC.

The chain joins TRBV15 to TRBJ2-1; D not certain. Trimming took 0 bases from V and 3 from J, leaving 12 bases between them. The CDR3 totals 16 residues. Germline assignment: CDR1 LNHNV and CDR2 YYDKDF (reference sequence). The CDR3 reads CATSRDNGGYYNEQFF. CDR3 coding DNA: TGTGCCACCAGCAGAGATAACGGCGGATACTACAATGAGCAGTTCTTC.